This is a list of T cell receptor beta chains from one sample in a study of blood T cells in healthy people across ages. TCRdb processed the 5' RACE reads anew with MiXCR; each CDR3 protein has one entry. The sample has more than 650,000 distinct CDR3 sequences, 53% seen once; the top ten hold 41%. Material for sequencing was blood. These receptors all come from a man older than 75 in good health. Both conserved end residues are part of each CDR3. The order of the fields is D gene, V gene, J gene, clone size, CDR3 protein, CDR3 DNA. A D gene is named only where the DNA matches it firmly. Rows give clone size only sometimes, using once, few, many, or a class for an expanded clone.

D: .; V: TRBV7-2; J: TRBJ2-1; size: .; CDR3: CASSLATISWNEQFF; DNA: TGTGCCAGCAGCTTAGCTACGATTAGTTGGAATGAGCAGTTCTTC
D: .; V: TRBV2; J: TRBJ2-4; size: .; CDR3: CASSAGGGLAKNIQYF; DNA: TGTGCCAGCAGTGCGGGCGGGGGCCTAGCCAAAAACATTCAGTACTTC
D: TRBD2; V: TRBV2; J: TRBJ2-3; size: .; CDR3: CARSRTSGRWVEDTQYF; DNA: TGTGCCCGCAGCCGGACTAGCGGGAGATGGGTGGAAGATACGCAGTATTTT
D: .; V: TRBV5-1; J: TRBJ2-7; size: few; CDR3: CASSLASRNDHEQYF; DNA: TGCGCCAGCAGCTTGGCCTCACGGAACGACCACGAGCAGTACTTC
D: .; V: TRBV5-5; J: TRBJ1-1; size: .; CDR3: CASSLVASTAMNTEAFF; DNA: TGTGCCAGCAGCTTGGTCGCCAGCACCGCTATGAACACTGAAGCTTTCTTT
D: .; V: TRBV2; J: TRBJ2-5; size: few; CDR3: CASSDEATQYF; DNA: TGCGCCAGCAGTGACGAAGCGACCCAGTATTTC
D: TRBD1; V: TRBV25-1; J: TRBJ2-7; size: .; CDR3: CASSDLQGEKVCEQYF; DNA: TGTGCCAGCAGTGACCTACAGGGGGAGAAGGTCTGCGAGCAGTACTTC
D: TRBD1; V: TRBV10-1; J: TRBJ2-7; size: .; CDR3: CASSDSIQGAYEQYF; DNA: TGCGCCAGCAGTGACTCTATTCAGGGGGCTTACGAGCAGTACTTC
D: TRBD1; V: TRBV20-1; J: TRBJ1-1; size: .; CDR3: CSFGGGQGYGTEAFF; DNA: TGCAGTTTTGGGGGGGGACAGGGGTACGGAACTGAAGCTTTCTTT
D: .; V: TRBV21-1; J: TRBJ2-5; size: .; CDR3: CASSHPGTGYQETQYF; DNA: TGTGCCAGCAGCCACCCCGGGACAGGGTATCAAGAGACCCAGTACTTC
D: .; V: TRBV18; J: TRBJ2-1; size: .; CDR3: CASSLGGETQFF; DNA: TGTGCCAGCTCACTCGGAGGAGAGACCCAGTTCTTC
D: .; V: TRBV14; J: TRBJ2-7; size: .; CDR3: CASSQFGEIYEQYF; DNA: TGTGCCAGCAGCCAATTTGGCGAAATCTACGAGCAGTACTTC
D: .; V: TRBV7-8; J: TRBJ2-1; size: .; CDR3: CASSLMGPMGSSYNEQFF; DNA: TGTGCCAGCAGCTTAATGGGCCCAATGGGATCCTCCTACAATGAGCAGTTCTTC
D: TRBD2; V: TRBV29-1; J: TRBJ2-1; size: .; CDR3: CSETSGRLNEQFF; DNA: TGCAGCGAGACTAGCGGGAGGTTGAATGAGCAGTTCTTC
D: .; V: TRBV6-6; J: TRBJ2-5; size: .; CDR3: CASSVLDGGETQYF; DNA: TGTGCCAGCAGTGTCCTGGACGGGGGAGAGACCCAGTACTTC
D: TRBD2; V: TRBV12-3/TRBV12-4; J: TRBJ2-1; size: .; CDR3: CASSPGRAGDDEQFF; DNA: TGTGCCAGCAGTCCCGGACGAGCGGGAGACGATGAGCAGTTCTTC
D: TRBD2; V: TRBV6-2/TRBV6-3; J: TRBJ2-4; size: .; CDR3: CASSYRSGKARNIQYF; DNA: TGTGCCAGCAGTTATCGGAGCGGGAAGGCGAGGAACATTCAGTACTTC
D: .; V: TRBV6-5; J: TRBJ1-5; size: .; CDR3: CASSYSPGASNQPQHF; DNA: TGTGCCAGCAGTTACTCCCCAGGGGCGAGCAATCAGCCCCAGCATTTT
D: TRBD2; V: TRBV10-3; J: TRBJ2-1; size: .; CDR3: CAISPGLAGGPACNEQFF; DNA: TGTGCCATCAGCCCGGGACTAGCGGGAGGGCCGGCCTGCAATGAGCAGTTCTTC
D: TRBD2; V: TRBV20-1; J: TRBJ2-5; size: many; CDR3: CSAPGRLASETQYF; DNA: TGCAGTGCTCCCGGGAGACTAGCGAGCGAGACCCAGTACTTC
D: TRBD2; V: TRBV6-6; J: TRBJ2-7; size: few; CDR3: CASSYLAGEGSYEQYF; DNA: TGTGCCAGCAGTTACTTAGCGGGAGAAGGATCCTACGAGCAGTACTTC
D: .; V: TRBV6-2/TRBV6-3; J: TRBJ2-1; size: many; CDR3: CASSYDTVTYNEQFF; DNA: TGTGCCAGCAGTTACGACACGGTTACCTACAATGAGCAGTTCTTC
D: TRBD2; V: TRBV27; J: TRBJ2-1; size: few; CDR3: CASRSGRAYNEQFF; DNA: TGTGCCAGCCGTTCAGGGAGGGCCTACAATGAGCAGTTCTTC
D: .; V: TRBV11-2; J: TRBJ2-7; size: few; CDR3: CASSHERPPGEQYF; DNA: TGTGCCAGCAGCCATGAGCGTCCCCCCGGCGAGCAGTACTTC
D: .; V: TRBV11-2; J: TRBJ2-7; size: .; CDR3: CASSLAFRAPVYNEQYF; DNA: TGTGCCAGCAGCTTAGCTTTTCGAGCCCCCGTCTACAATGAGCAGTACTTC
D: TRBD2; V: TRBV6-2/TRBV6-3; J: TRBJ2-5; size: .; CDR3: CAMQKAGVGETQYF; DNA: TGTGCCATGCAAAAAGCGGGAGTAGGAGAGACCCAGTACTTC
D: TRBD1; V: TRBV5-1; J: TRBJ2-5; size: .; CDR3: CASSLQGQATQYF; DNA: TGCGCCAGCAGCCTACAGGGGCAGGCGACCCAGTACTTC
D: .; V: TRBV20-1; J: TRBJ2-1; size: .; CDR3: CSAEEDSYNEQFF; DNA: TGCAGCGCAGAGGAGGACAGCTACAATGAGCAGTTCTTC
D: TRBD2; V: TRBV7-9; J: TRBJ2-7; size: .; CDR3: CASSFFPTSGGGRNEQYF; DNA: TGTGCCAGCAGCTTTTTCCCCACCTCTGGGGGAGGGCGGAACGAGCAGTACTTC
D: .; V: TRBV10-3; J: TRBJ2-1; size: .; CDR3: CASAEAVEQFF; DNA: TGTGCCAGCGCTGAAGCGGTTGAGCAGTTCTTC
D: .; V: TRBV6-2/TRBV6-3; J: TRBJ1-5; size: .; CDR3: CASSPYPGQPQHF; DNA: TGTGCCAGCAGTCCATACCCAGGGCAGCCCCAGCATTTT
D: TRBD1; V: TRBV29-1; J: TRBJ1-4; size: .; CDR3: CSAKTGGASEKLFF; DNA: TGCAGCGCAAAGACAGGGGGCGCGAGTGAAAAACTGTTTTTT
D: .; V: TRBV3-1; J: TRBJ2-5; size: .; CDR3: CASSPRYNEQYF; DNA: TGTGCCAGCAGCCCCCGCTACAATGAGCAGTACTTC